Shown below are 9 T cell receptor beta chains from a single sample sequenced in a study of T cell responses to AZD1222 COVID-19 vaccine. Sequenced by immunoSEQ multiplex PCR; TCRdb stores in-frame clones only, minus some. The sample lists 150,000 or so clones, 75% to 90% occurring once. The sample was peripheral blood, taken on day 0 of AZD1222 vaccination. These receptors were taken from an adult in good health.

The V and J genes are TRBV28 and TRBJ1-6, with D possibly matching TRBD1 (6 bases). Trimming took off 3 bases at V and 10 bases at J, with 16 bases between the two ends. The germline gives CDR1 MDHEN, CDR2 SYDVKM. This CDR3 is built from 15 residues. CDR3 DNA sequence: TGTGCCAGCAGTTTTCCCGCAGGGGTGACCTCACCCCTCCACTTT. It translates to CASSFPAGVTSPLHF.

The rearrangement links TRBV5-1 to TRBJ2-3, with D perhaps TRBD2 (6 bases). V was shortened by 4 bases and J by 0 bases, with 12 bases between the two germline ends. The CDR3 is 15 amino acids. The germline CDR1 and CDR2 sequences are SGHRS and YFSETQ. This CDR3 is CASSPGGTSTDTQYF. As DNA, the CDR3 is TGCGCCAGCAGCCCCGGGGGAACTAGCACAGATACGCAGTATTTT.

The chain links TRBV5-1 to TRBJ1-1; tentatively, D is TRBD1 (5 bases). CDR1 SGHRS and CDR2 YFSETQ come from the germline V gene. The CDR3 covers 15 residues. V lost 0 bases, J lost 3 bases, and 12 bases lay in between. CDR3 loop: CASSLGGSTYTEAFF. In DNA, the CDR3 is TGCGCCAGCAGCTTGGGGGGGTCGACTTACACTGAAGCTTTCTTT. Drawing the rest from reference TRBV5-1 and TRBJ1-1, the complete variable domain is KAGVTQTPRYLIKTRGQQVTLSCSPISGHRSVSWYQQTPGQGLQFLFEYFSETQRNKGNFPGRFSGRQFSNSRSEMNVSTLELGDSALYLCASSLGGSTYTEAFFGQGTRLTVV.

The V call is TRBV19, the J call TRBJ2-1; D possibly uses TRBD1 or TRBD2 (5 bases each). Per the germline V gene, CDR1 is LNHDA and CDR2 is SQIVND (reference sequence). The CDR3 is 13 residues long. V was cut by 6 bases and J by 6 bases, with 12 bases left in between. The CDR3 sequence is CASSPGDRNEQFF. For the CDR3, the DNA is TGTGCCAGTAGCCCCGGGGACCGCAATGAGCAGTTCTTC.

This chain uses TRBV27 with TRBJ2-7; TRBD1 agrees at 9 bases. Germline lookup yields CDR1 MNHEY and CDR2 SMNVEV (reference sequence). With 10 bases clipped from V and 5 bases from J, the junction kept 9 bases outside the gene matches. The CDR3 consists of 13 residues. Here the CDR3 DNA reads TGTGCCATCCACTCCGGGACAGGGAACGAGCAGTACTTC. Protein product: CAIHSGTGNEQYF.

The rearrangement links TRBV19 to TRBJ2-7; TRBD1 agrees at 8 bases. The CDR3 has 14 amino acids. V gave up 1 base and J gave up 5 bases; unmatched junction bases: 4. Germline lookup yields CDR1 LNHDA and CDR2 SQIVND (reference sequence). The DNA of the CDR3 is TGTGCCAGTAGTATAGGACAGGGGACCAACGAGCAGTACTTC. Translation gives CASSIGQGTNEQYF.

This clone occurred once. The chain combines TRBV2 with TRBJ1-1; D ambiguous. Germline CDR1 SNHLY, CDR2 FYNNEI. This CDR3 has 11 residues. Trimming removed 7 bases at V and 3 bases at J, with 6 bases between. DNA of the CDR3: TGTGCCAGCATTTTATACACTGAAGCTTTCTTT. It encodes CASILYTEAFF.

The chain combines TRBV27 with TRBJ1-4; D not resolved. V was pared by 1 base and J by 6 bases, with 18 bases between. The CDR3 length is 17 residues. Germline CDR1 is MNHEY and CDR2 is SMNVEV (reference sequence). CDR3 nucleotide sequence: TGTGCCAGCAGTTTATTTAGCAGGCCTATAAGGGATGAAAAACTGTTTTTT. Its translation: CASSLFSRPIRDEKLFF.

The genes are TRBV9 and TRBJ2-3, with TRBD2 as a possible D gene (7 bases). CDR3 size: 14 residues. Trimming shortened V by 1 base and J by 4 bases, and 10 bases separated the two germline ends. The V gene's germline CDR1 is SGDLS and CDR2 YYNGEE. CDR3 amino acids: CASSVSGGADTQYF. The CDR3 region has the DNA TGTGCCAGCAGCGTATCGGGGGGCGCAGATACGCAGTATTTT. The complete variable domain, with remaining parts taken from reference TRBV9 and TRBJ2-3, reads DSGVTQTPKHLITATGQRVTLRCSPRSGDLSVYWYQQSLDQGLQFLIQYYNGEERAKGNILERFSAQQFPDLHSELNLSSLELGDSALYFCASSVSGGADTQYFGPGTRLTVL.